This T cell receptor (beta chain) was retrieved from a study of identical twins. The donor group consisted entirely of healthy Caucasians. In regard to this clonotype: Antigen unknown.

The CDR3 is made up of 15 amino acids. V was pared by 4 bases and J by 6 bases, with 20 bases between. CDR1 is GTSNPN, CDR2 SVGIG, per germline (reference sequence). A universal primer site arose from template switching, and cDNA bore unique molecular identifiers. Each CDR3 protein gets one entry after TCRdb re-called the 5' RACE reads with MiXCR. The sample includes some 710,000 distinct CDR3 sequences, 5.5% to 6.5% of them seen just once. The study, taken as a whole, reports: A lower insertion count was a feature of abundant cord blood beta clonotypes, with no such feature in memory repertoires. For out-of-frame beta sequences, excess twin sharing was weaker.

This receptor was identified in a man in his late teens or twenties in good health. V and J are TRBV30 and TRBJ2-3; the D is unclear. The material sequenced was naive T cells sorted from blood. CDR3 DNA sequence: TGTGCCTGGACCTCAACCGGGTCTTTAGGGGATACGCAGTATTTT. Its translation is CAWTSTGSLGDTQYF. Complete variable domain (other parts from reference TRBV30 and TRBJ2-3): SQTIHQWPATLVQPVGSPLSLECTVEGTSNPNLYWYRQAAGRGLQLLFYSVGIGQISSEVPQNLSASRPQDRQFILSSKKLLLSDSGFYLCAWTSTGSLGDTQYFGPGTRLTVL.